This T cell receptor (beta chain) was sequenced during a study of T cell responses to AZD1222 COVID-19 vaccine. About the study: Analysis merged second doses at about 4 or about 12 weeks.

There are 16 residues in the CDR3. Trimming shortened V by 4 bases and J by 0 bases, and 16 bases separated the two germline ends. Per germline, CDR1 SGHRS and CDR2 YFSETQ. In the case of this clone: Its cognate antigen is unknown.

The assay was immunoSEQ multiplex PCR, and TCRdb's table has in-frame clones only and misses some. The sample shows 95,000 to 110,000 clones, 80% to 90% of them seen only once. Study-wide results and caveats: In all cases, repertoires were sampled only after the peak T cell response. Donors were mostly white British, more females; clonal diversity possibly underestimated.

V and J are TRBV5-1 and TRBJ1-1; possible D gene TRBD1, 6 bases. Here the sequenced sample was peripheral blood, taken on day 0 of AZD1222 vaccination. The TCR comes from an adult in good health. The CDR3 reads CASSDRQASMNTEAFF. The DNA for the CDR3 is TGCGCCAGCAGCGATCGACAGGCCTCGATGAACACTGAAGCTTTCTTT.